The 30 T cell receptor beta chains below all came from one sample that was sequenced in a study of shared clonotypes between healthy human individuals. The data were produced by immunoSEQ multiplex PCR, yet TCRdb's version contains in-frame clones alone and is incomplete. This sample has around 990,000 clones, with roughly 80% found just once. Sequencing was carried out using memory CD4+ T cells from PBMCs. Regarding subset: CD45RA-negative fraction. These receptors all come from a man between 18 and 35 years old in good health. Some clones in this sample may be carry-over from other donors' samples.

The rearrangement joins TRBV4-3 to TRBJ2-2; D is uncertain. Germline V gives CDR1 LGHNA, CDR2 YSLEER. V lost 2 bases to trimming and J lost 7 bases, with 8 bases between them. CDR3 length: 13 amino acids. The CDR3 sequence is CASSQYFGGELFF. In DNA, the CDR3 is TGCGCCAGCAGCCAATACTTCGGCGGGGAGCTGTTTTTT.

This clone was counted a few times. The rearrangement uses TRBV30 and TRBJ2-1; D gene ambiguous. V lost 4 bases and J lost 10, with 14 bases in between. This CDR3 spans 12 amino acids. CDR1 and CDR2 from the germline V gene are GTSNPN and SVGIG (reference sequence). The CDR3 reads CAWNPGTDEQFF. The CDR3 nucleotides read TGTGCCTGGAATCCGGGCACCGACGAGCAGTTCTTC.

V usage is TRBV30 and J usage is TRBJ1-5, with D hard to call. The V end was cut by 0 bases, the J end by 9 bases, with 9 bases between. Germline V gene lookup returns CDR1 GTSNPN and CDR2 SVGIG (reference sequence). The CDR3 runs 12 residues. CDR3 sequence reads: CAWSVFFGPQHF. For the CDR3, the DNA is TGTGCCTGGAGTGTATTCTTTGGGCCCCAGCATTTT.

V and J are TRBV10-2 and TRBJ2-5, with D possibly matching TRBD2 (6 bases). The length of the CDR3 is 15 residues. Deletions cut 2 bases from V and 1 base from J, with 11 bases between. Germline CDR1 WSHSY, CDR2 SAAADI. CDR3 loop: CASSEVGGPQETQYF. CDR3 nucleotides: TGCGCCAGCAGTGAGGTTGGAGGGCCCCAAGAGACCCAGTACTTC.

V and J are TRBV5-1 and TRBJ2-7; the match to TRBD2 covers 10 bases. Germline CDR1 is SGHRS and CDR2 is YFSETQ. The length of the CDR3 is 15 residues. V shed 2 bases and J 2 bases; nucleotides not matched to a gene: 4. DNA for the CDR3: TGCGCCAGCAGCTTCCTAGCGGGAGCAACCTACGAGCAGTACTTC. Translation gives CASSFLAGATYEQYF.

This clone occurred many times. CDR3 nucleotide sequence: TGTGCCAGCAGCTTGGTGGGTGCAGGGGAGGAGGGCTACACCTTC. It yields the protein CASSLVGAGEEGYTF. This rearrangement joins TRBV5-6 to TRBJ1-2; TRBD1 is a possible D gene (6 bases). The CDR3 covers 15 residues. The V gene's germline CDR1 is SGHDT and CDR2 YYEEEE. The V end lost 0 bases, the J end lost 8 bases, and 17 bases lay between the germline ends. The variable domain in full, with the rest retrieved from reference TRBV5-6 and TRBJ1-2, is DAGVTQSPTHLIKTRGQQVTLRCSPKSGHDTVSWYQQALGQGPQFIFQYYEEEERQRGNFPDRFSGHQFPNYSSELNVNALLLGDSALYLCASSLVGAGEEGYTFGSGTRLTVV.

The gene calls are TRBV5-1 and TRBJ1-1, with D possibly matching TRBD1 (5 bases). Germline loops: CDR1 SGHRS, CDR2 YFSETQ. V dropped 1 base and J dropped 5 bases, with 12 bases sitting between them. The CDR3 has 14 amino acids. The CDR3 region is CASSLWGSKTEAFF. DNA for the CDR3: TGCGCCAGCAGCTTGTGGGGGTCAAAGACTGAAGCTTTCTTT.

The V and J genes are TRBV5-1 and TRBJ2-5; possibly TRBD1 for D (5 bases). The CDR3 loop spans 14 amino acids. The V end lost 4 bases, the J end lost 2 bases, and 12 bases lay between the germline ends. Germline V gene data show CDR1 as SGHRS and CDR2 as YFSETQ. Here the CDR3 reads CASSTGGGQETQYF. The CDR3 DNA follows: TGCGCCAGCAGCACAGGCGGTGGTCAAGAGACCCAGTACTTC.

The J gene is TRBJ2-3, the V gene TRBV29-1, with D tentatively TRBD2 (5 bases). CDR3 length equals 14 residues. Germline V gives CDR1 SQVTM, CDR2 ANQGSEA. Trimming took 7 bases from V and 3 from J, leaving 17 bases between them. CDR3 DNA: TGCAGCGGGACTGGTGGGAGACCGACAGATACGCAGTATTTT. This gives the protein CSGTGGRPTDTQYF.

CDR3 sequence: CASTVPGQEANYGYTF. The CDR3 DNA follows: TGTGCCAGCACCGTCCCGGGACAGGAAGCTAACTATGGCTACACCTTC. The V and J genes are TRBV6-4 and TRBJ1-2; TRBD1 matches at 8 bases. In germline, CDR1 is MRHNA, CDR2 SNTAGT. V trimming: 7 bases; J trimming: 0 bases; junction bases outside the gene matches: 10. There are 16 residues in the CDR3.

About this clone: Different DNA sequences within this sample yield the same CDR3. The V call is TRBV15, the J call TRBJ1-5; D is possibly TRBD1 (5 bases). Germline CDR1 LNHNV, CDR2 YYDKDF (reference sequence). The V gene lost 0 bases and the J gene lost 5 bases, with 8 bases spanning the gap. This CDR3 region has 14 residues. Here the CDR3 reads CATSRDRGDQPQHF. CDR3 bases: TGTGCCACCAGCAGAGATCGGGGGGATCAGCCCCAGCATTTT. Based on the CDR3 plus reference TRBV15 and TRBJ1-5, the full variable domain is DAMVIQNPRYQVTQFGKPVTLSCSQTLNHNVMYWYQQKSSQAPKLLFHYYDKDFNNEADTPDNFQSRRPNTSFCFLDIRSPGLGDTAMYLCATSRDRGDQPQHFGDGTRLSIL.

The CDR3 DNA sequence: TGTGCCAGCAGTGAGCAGGTTGGCGAAAAACTGTTTTTT. Its translation is CASSEQVGEKLFF. The chain combines TRBV6-1 with TRBJ1-4; no definite D call. The germline gives CDR1 MNHNS, CDR2 SASEGT. V was pared by 3 bases and J by 8 bases, with 10 bases between. The CDR3 sequence is 13 residues long.

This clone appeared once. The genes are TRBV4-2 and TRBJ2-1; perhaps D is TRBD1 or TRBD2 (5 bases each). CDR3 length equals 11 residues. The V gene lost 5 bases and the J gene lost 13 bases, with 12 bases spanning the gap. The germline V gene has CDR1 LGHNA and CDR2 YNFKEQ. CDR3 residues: CASSSPGTQFF. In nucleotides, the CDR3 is TGTGCCAGCAGCTCCCCCGGGACCCAGTTCTTC.

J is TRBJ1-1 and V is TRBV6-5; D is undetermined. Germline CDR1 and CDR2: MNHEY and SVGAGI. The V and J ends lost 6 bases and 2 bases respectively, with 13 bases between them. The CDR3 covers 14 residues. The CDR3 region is CASRYMALNTEAFF. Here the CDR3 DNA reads TGTGCCAGCAGGTATATGGCCCTAAACACTGAAGCTTTCTTT.

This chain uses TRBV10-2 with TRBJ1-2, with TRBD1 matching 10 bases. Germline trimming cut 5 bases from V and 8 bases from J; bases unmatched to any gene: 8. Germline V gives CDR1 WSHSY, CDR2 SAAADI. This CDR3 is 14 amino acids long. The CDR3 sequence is CASSPGTGAGGYTF. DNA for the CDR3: TGCGCCAGCAGTCCGGGGACAGGGGCTGGCGGCTACACCTTC.

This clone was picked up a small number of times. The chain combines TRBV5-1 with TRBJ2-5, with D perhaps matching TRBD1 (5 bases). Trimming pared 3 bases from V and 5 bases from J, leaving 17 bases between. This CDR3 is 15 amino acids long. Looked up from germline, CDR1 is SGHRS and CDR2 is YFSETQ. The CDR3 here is CASSWGLGYAETQYF. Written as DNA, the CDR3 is TGCGCCAGCAGCTGGGGCCTCGGCTATGCGGAGACCCAGTACTTC.

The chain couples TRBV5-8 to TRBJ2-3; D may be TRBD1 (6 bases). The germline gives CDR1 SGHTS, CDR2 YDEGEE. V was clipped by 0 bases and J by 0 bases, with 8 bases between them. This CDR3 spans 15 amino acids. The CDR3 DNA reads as TGTGCCAGCAGCTTGGGGGACACCAGCACAGATACGCAGTATTTT. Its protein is CASSLGDTSTDTQYF. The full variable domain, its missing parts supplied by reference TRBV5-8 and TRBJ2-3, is EAGVTQSPTHLIKTRGQQATLRCSPISGHTSVYWYQQALGLGLQFLLWYDEGEERNRGNFPPRFSGRQFPNYSSELNVNALELEDSALYLCASSLGDTSTDTQYFGPGTRLTVL.

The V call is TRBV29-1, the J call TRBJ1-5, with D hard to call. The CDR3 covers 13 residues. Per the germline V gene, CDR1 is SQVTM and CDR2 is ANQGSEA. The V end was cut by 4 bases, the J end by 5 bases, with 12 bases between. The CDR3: CSVAWVGHQPQHF. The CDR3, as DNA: TGCAGCGTTGCCTGGGTTGGTCATCAGCCCCAGCATTTT.

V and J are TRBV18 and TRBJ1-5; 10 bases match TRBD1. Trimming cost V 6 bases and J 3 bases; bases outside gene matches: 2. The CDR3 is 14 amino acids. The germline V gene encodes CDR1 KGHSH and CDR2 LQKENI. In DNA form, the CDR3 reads TGTGCCAGCTCTGGGACAGGGGTCAATCAGCCCCAGCATTTT. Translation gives CASSGTGVNQPQHF.

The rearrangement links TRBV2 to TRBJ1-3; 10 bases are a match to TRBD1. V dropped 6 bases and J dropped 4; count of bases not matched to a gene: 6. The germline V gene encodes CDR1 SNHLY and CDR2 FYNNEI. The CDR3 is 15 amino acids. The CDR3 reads CASRGQGLRGNTIYF. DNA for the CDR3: TGTGCCAGCAGGGGACAGGGGTTGAGAGGAAACACCATATATTTT.

The CDR3 sequence is CASSTNQGNGAFF. In DNA form, the CDR3 reads TGTGCCAGCAGTACAAACCAGGGGAATGGAGCTTTCTTT. The chain uses TRBV27 and TRBJ1-1, with a tentative D call TRBD1 (6 bases). The germline V and J ends were trimmed by 5 bases and 10 bases, with 17 bases remaining between them. There are 13 residues in the CDR3. Germline loops: CDR1 MNHEY, CDR2 SMNVEV (reference sequence).

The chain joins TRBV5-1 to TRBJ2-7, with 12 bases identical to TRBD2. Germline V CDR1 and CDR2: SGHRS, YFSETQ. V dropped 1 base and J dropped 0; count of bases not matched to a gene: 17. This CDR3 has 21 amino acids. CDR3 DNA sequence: TGCGCCAGCAGCTTGTTGAGTAACGGACTAGCGGGATCAGTCAGCTCCTACGAGCAGTACTTC. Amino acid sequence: CASSLLSNGLAGSVSSYEQYF.

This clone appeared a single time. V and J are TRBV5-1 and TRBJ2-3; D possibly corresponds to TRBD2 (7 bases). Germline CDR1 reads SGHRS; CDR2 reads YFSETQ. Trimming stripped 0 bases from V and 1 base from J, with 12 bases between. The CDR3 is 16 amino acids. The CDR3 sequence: CASSLGAGAGTDTQYF. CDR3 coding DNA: TGCGCCAGCAGCTTGGGCGCGGGGGCGGGCACAGATACGCAGTATTTT.

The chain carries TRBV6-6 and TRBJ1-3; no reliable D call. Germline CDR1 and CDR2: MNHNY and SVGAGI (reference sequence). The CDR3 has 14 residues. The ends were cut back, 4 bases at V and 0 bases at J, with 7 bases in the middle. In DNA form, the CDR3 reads TGTGCCAGCAGTTCCCCTAACTCTGGAAACACCATATATTTT. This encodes CASSSPNSGNTIYF.

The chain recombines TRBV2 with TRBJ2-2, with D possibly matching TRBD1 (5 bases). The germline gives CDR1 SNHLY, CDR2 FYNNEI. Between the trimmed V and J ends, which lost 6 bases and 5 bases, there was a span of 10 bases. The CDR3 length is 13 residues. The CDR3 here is CASSFPGTGELFF. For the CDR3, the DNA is TGTGCCAGCAGCTTCCCAGGGACCGGGGAGCTGTTTTTT.

CDR3 protein: CASRKQGSTYEQYF. Here the CDR3 DNA reads TGTGCCAGCAGGAAACAGGGGTCCACCTACGAGCAGTACTTC. The chain has TRBV5-6 and TRBJ2-7; 7 bases agree with TRBD1. CDR1 SGHDT and CDR2 YYEEEE come from the germline V gene. The V gene end was trimmed by 5 bases and the J gene end by 2 bases; junction bases not matched to a gene: 7. This CDR3 contains 14 residues.

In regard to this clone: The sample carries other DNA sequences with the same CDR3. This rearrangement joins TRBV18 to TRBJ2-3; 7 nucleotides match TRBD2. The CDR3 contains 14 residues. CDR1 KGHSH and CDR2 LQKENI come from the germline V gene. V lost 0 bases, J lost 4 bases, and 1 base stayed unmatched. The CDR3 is CASSPPGGADTQYF. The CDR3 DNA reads TGTGCCAGCTCACCACCTGGGGGGGCAGATACGCAGTATTTT.

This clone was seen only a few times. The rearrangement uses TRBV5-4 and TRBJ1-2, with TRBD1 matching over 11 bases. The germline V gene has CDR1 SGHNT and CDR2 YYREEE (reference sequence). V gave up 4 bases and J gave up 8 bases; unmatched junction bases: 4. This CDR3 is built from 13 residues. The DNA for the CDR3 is TGTGCCAGCAGCGCGGACAGGGGGCGAGGCTACACCTTC. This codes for CASSADRGRGYTF.

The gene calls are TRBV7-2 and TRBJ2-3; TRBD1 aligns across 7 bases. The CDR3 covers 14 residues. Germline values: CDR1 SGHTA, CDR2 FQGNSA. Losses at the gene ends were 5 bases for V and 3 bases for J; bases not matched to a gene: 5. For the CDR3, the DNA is TGTGCCAGCAGCGTGACAGGGTTGACAGATACGCAGTATTTT. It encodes CASSVTGLTDTQYF.

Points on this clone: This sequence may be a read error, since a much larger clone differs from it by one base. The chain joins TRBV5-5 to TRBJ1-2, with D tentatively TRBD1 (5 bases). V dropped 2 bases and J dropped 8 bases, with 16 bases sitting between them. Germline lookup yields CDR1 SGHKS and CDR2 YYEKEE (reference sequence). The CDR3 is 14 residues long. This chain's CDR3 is CASSLSPRAGGYTF. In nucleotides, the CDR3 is TGTGCCAGCAGCTTATCCCCCAGGGCCGGCGGCTACACCTTC.